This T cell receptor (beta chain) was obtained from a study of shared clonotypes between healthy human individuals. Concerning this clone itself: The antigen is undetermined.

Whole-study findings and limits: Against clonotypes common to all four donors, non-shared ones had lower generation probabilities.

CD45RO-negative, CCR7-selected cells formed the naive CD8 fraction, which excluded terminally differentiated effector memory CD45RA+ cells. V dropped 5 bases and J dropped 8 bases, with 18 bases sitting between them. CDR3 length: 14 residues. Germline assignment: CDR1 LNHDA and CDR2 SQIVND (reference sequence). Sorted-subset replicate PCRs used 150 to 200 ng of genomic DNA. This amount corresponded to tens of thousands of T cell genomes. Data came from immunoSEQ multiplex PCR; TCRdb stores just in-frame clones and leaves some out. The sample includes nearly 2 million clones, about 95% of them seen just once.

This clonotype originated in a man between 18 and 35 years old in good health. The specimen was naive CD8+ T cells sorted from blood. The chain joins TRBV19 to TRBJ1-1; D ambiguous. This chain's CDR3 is CASSFPNGPTEAFF. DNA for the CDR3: TGTGCCAGTAGTTTTCCCAACGGACCCACCGAAGCTTTCTTT.